Reported below is one T cell receptor beta chain. Its specific antigen is unknown. Base qualities are missing; no much larger clone stands one base away. The immunoSEQ Assay was used to immunosequence TCRbeta CDR3 regions from genomic DNA. Before high-throughput sequencing, the genomic DNA was amplified using bias-controlled multiplex PCR. As for the original processing: To quantify the absolute abundance of each unique TCRbeta CDR3 region, the sequences were collapsed and filtered. Clonality, defined as 1 minus Pielou's evenness, was calculated using only productive rearrangements. Tumor T-cell fraction was calculated by normalizing TCRbeta template counts to usable DNA, which was estimated from several housekeeping genes. Clones with significantly greater frequencies in on-treatment versus baseline samples were identified using a previously published method. As stored in TCRdb, this immuneACCESS dataset retains in-frame rearrangements with V and J assigned. A fraction of the clones does not appear; measured against another copy, unresolved V genes explain less than half of the discrepancy, and the remainder lacks a known reason. The V and J calls and clone size are taken from that table; D and trimming were inferred from the DNA. Across this sample there are some 18,000 clones, with roughly 28% seen only once. The ten largest clones capture roughly 7.2% of the sample.

Read against the paper, the sample's treatment or condition label means: randomized to nivolumab then ipilimumab (arm A) or the reverse (arm B). None of the patients in the trial had previously been given DNA-damaging chemotherapy. The samples were obtained from melanoma patients enrolled in CheckMate 064, an open-label, randomized phase II trial testing sequential checkpoint blockade. Tumor TCR sequencing used genomic DNA from formalin-fixed paraffin-embedded (FFPE) tissue samples. Including the terminal cysteine and phenylalanine, the CDR3 comprises 13 residues. The retained sequence is limited to the CDR3, 39 bases, with the frame set at the first base. CDR1 and CDR2 are read off the germline V gene as MDHEN and SYDVKM. The germline V end is reduced by 7 bases and the J end by 9 bases; junction bases left unmatched: 12. This sample is drawn from a study of sequential checkpoint blockade in melanoma (dated by TCRdb to the late 2010s). Background on the whole study: Using 1:1 randomization, the trial assigned patients either to first-line nivolumab followed by ipilimumab (arm A) or to ipilimumab followed by nivolumab (arm B). Maintenance nivolumab came after each of the two trial sequences. For more than 20 patients, matched tumor biopsies were obtained before treatment and at week 13, following single-agent nivolumab (arm A) or ipilimumab (arm B). Roughly four fifths of the matched pre- and post-treatment tumor biopsy pairs came from the same lesion. TCRbeta immunosequencing was performed on DNA from 75 to 95 pretreatment melanoma tumor samples.

Results and caveats for the whole study, not just this receptor: Among patients in arm A, the nivolumab-first arm, pretreatment tumor TIL clonality was associated with response (P = .04). Patients whose tumor T-cell fraction and clonality increased by week 13 were about 30 times more likely to achieve clinical benefit. Tumor T-cell fraction and clonality were correlated with PD-L1 staining and CD8+ T-cell counts, but not with mutational load. The response-prediction model combining TCR metrics and mutation burden needs validation in larger, independent patient cohorts. Within-arm analyses of tumor T-cell fraction were constrained by small sample sizes and reduced statistical power.

Sequencing used tumor tissue (inferred from file names), obtained from a patient given nivolumab and ipilimumab in sequence. This receptor was obtained from a human donor with melanoma. The chain is made from TRBV28 and TRBJ2-7, with 7 bases aligning to TRBD1. The CDR3 protein: CASNSLGQIGQYF. The DNA reads as follows: TGTGCCAGCAACTCCCTGGGACAGATCGGGCAGTACTTC.